Following are 18 T cell receptor beta chains from one sample sequenced in a study of shared clonotypes between healthy human individuals (dated by TCRdb to the early 2020s). The library was built by means of the immunoSEQ multiplex PCR assay. The clones in this table, taken by TCRdb from immuneACCESS, are in-frame only. Not every clone is retained; where verified, under half of the shortfall comes from an unresolved V gene, and the cause of the rest is unknown. Recorded for this sample are about 380,000 clones; about 96% of them occurred a single time. 0.32% of the sample comes from the top ten. Sequencing was performed on memory CD8+ T cells sorted from blood. Sample cell subset or site, as interpreted from the label and publication: CD45RO+ cells pooled with CCR7-negative TemRA cells. The source is a man younger than 40 in good health.

The chain uses TRBV11-2 and TRBJ2-1, with 10 bases identical to TRBD2. V shed 8 bases and J 5 bases; nucleotides not matched to a gene: 9. The V gene's germline CDR1 is SGHAT and CDR2 FQNNGV. The CDR3 sequence is 15 residues long. The CDR3 spells CASREISGRHNEQFF. The CDR3 DNA follows: TGTGCCAGCCGGGAAATTAGCGGGAGGCACAATGAGCAGTTCTTC.

The V and J genes are TRBV5-4 and TRBJ2-5; D remains unclear. Trimming pared 0 bases from V and 3 bases from J, leaving 6 bases between. The CDR3 totals 13 residues. Germline values: CDR1 SGHNT, CDR2 YYREEE (reference sequence). The CDR3 coding sequence is TGTGCCAGCAGCTTGGAACTAAAAGAGACCCAGTACTTC. It specifies CASSLELKETQYF.

The CDR3 bases are TGTGCCAGCAGCTTGTGGTCTCTAGCGGGAGGGGGCGAGCAGTACTTC. This translates into CASSLWSLAGGGEQYF. The chain links TRBV5-4 to TRBJ2-7; 12 bases line up with TRBD2. V shed 1 base and J 6 bases; nucleotides not matched to a gene: 8. The CDR3 contains 16 residues. The germline gives CDR1 SGHNT, CDR2 YYREEE (reference sequence).

This chain joins TRBV30 and TRBJ1-5; 9 bases line up with TRBD1. Per germline, CDR1 GTSNPN and CDR2 SVGIG (reference sequence). V lost 0 bases and J lost 5; bases outside the gene matches: 2. CDR3 length: 14 residues. The CDR3 bases are TGTGCCTGGAGTGTACAGGGGGCGCATCAGCCCCAGCATTTT. Residues: CAWSVQGAHQPQHF.

In the case of this clone: At one of its ends the junction is not consistent with the germline gene, which may arise from a read error. The rearrangement joins TRBV15 to TRBJ1-4; D gene uncertain. Germline CDR1 reads LNHNV; CDR2 reads YYDKDF (reference sequence). The CDR3 contains 13 residues. The CDR3 DNA reads as TGTGCCACCAGCGAAGAGCCCCGAACCGGGCCGGATTTT. It specifies CATSEEPRTGPDF.

The rearrangement links TRBV11-1 to TRBJ2-7; a weak D match, TRBD2 (5 bases). The CDR3 length is 14 residues. Germline CDR1 is SGHAT and CDR2 is FQDESV (reference sequence). Trimming removed 1 base at V and 0 bases at J, with 7 bases between. This CDR3 is CASSLVARSYEQYF. The CDR3 DNA follows: TGTGCCAGCAGCTTAGTAGCGCGCTCCTACGAGCAGTACTTC.

This rearrangement joins TRBV11-2 to TRBJ2-1; 8 bases map to TRBD1. Germline V gene data show CDR1 as SGHAT and CDR2 as FQNNGV. The V and J ends lost 5 bases and 2 bases, in that order; junction bases with no gene match: 5. This CDR3 spans 15 amino acids. The CDR3 protein is CASSHGQGTYNEQFF. CDR3 nucleotides: TGTGCCAGCAGCCATGGACAGGGAACCTACAATGAGCAGTTCTTC. The variable domain in full, with the rest retrieved from reference TRBV11-2 and TRBJ2-1, is EAGVAQSPRYKIIEKRQSVAFWCNPISGHATLYWYQQILGQGPKLLIQFQNNGVVDDSQLPKDRFSAERLKGVDSTLKIQPAKLEDSAVYLCASSHGQGTYNEQFFGPGTRLTVL.

This chain connects TRBV19 to TRBJ2-4, with D hard to call. The V end was cut by 4 bases, the J end by 5 bases, with 6 bases between. In germline, CDR1 is LNHDA, CDR2 SQIVND (reference sequence). CDR3 length: 12 amino acids. The CDR3 DNA is TGTGCCAGTAGTACGGACCAAAACATTCAGTACTTC. This gives the protein CASSTDQNIQYF.

This chain joins TRBV6-1 and TRBJ2-7; 8 positions match TRBD2. With 10 bases clipped from V and 5 bases from J, the junction kept 10 bases outside the gene matches. The CDR3 is 13 amino acids. Germline loops: CDR1 MNHNS, CDR2 SASEGT. CDR3 protein: CATVTGTRDEQYF. The CDR3 nucleotides read TGTGCCACTGTAACCGGGACTAGGGACGAGCAGTACTTC.

Of note for this clone: This specimen includes other DNA sequences encoding the same CDR3. V gene TRBV5-1 combines with J gene TRBJ1-1, with 8 bases aligning to TRBD1. Germline values: CDR1 SGHRS, CDR2 YFSETQ. V lost 3 bases and J lost 6; bases outside the gene matches: 7. This CDR3 region has 14 residues. CDR3 DNA sequence: TGCGCCAGCAGCTCCACAGGGGGTCGTGCTGAAGCTTTCTTT. Translating it yields CASSSTGGRAEAFF.

CDR3 DNA: TGTGCCAGCAGTCCATCCCTACCCCTAGCAGATACGCAGTATTTT. It yields the protein CASSPSLPLADTQYF. The chain couples TRBV27 to TRBJ2-3; D not certain. The CDR3 totals 15 residues. Trimming stripped 5 bases from V and 4 bases from J, with 16 bases between. In germline, CDR1 is MNHEY, CDR2 SMNVEV (reference sequence).

The gene calls are TRBV18 and TRBJ2-3, with 10 bases lining up with TRBD2. The germline CDR1 and CDR2 sequences are KGHSH and LQKENI. With 4 bases clipped from V and 3 bases from J, the junction kept 7 bases outside the gene matches. This CDR3 is 16 amino acids long. DNA for the CDR3: TGTGCCAGCTCACGCCAGACTAGCGGGTGGACAGATACGCAGTATTTT. This codes for CASSRQTSGWTDTQYF.

The chain recombines TRBV5-6 with TRBJ1-1, with 10 bases lining up with TRBD1. This CDR3 contains 16 residues. The V gene end was trimmed by 1 base and the J gene end by 0 bases; junction bases not matched to a gene: 3. CDR1 is SGHDT and CDR2 is YYEEEE in the germline V gene. This CDR3 reads CASSLWDRGMNTEAFF. The CDR3 nucleotides are TGTGCCAGCAGCTTGTGGGACAGGGGTATGAACACTGAAGCTTTCTTT. Variable domain in full (rest from reference TRBV5-6 and TRBJ1-1): DAGVTQSPTHLIKTRGQQVTLRCSPKSGHDTVSWYQQALGQGPQFIFQYYEEEERQRGNFPDRFSGHQFPNYSSELNVNALLLGDSALYLCASSLWDRGMNTEAFFGQGTRLTVV.

The sample holds one count of this clone. The V call is TRBV10-3, the J call TRBJ1-1; D gene uncertain. The CDR3 has 15 residues. V shed 10 bases and J shed 1 base, with 19 bases lying between them. Per the germline V gene, CDR1 is ENHRY and CDR2 is SYGVKD. CDR3 sequence (DNA): TGTGCCACTGTGGTCTCGGTTCTCGGGAACACTGAAGCTTTCTTT. Encoded protein: CATVVSVLGNTEAFF.

The gene calls are TRBV28 and TRBJ1-2, with D unresolved. Trimming stripped 5 bases from V and 2 bases from J, with 12 bases between. The germline V gene encodes CDR1 MDHEN and CDR2 SYDVKM. CDR3 length: 14 residues. The CDR3 is CASSPDARNYGYTF. The CDR3 region has the DNA TGTGCCAGCAGTCCAGATGCGCGGAACTATGGCTACACCTTC.

The rearrangement uses TRBV19 and TRBJ2-3, with D possibly matching TRBD2 (6 bases). V was clipped by 6 bases and J by 4 bases, with 14 bases between them. CDR1 is LNHDA, CDR2 SQIVND, per germline (reference sequence). This CDR3 has 14 residues. In DNA, the CDR3 is TGTGCCAGTAGGGATCGGGGAGGTGCAGATACGCAGTATTTT. This translates into CASRDRGGADTQYF.

The chain employs TRBV19 and TRBJ2-3, with 7 nucleotides matching TRBD1. The germline V gene has CDR1 LNHDA and CDR2 SQIVND (reference sequence). The length of the CDR3 is 15 residues. Trimming removed 5 bases from V and 4 bases from J; junction bases left unmatched: 9. The CDR3 here is CASSPDRRVADTQYF. CDR3 nucleotides: TGTGCCAGTAGTCCGGACAGGCGGGTGGCAGATACGCAGTATTTT. The entire variable domain, with the rest obtained from reference TRBV19 and TRBJ2-3, is as follows: DGGITQSPKYLFRKEGQNVTLSCEQNLNHDAMYWYRQDPGQGLRLIYYSQIVNDFQKGDIAEGYSVSREKKESFPLTVTSAQKNPTAFYLCASSPDRRVADTQYFGPGTRLTVL.

The V gene is TRBV30, the J gene TRBJ2-7, with 8 bases matching TRBD2. CDR1 and CDR2 (germline): GTSNPN, SVGIG (reference sequence). V was clipped by 2 bases and J by 3 bases; unmatched bases: 6. The CDR3 contains 14 residues. CDR3 sequence: CAWSRSLAGYEQYF. CDR3 nucleotides: TGTGCCTGGAGTAGGAGTCTAGCGGGCTACGAGCAGTACTTC. The full variable domain, completed using reference TRBV30 and TRBJ2-7, is SQTIHQWPATLVQPVGSPLSLECTVEGTSNPNLYWYRQAAGRGLQLLFYSVGIGQISSEVPQNLSASRPQDRQFILSSKKLLLSDSGFYLCAWSRSLAGYEQYFGPGTRLTVT.